This T cell receptor beta chain was obtained from a study of blood T cell repertoires in COVID-19. The wider study: From the United States, Italy and Spain came samples of acute and convalescent COVID-19. From T cells, B-cell-depleted T cells, or PBMCs came the material, which was cDNA or gDNA.

Methods used by the authors: Reference gene primer amplification gave nucleated cell count estimates. Profiled with immunoSEQ multiplex PCR; TCRdb holds only in-frame clones, not every one. The V and J calls and clone size are taken from that table; D and trimming were inferred from the DNA. This sample carries 250,000 or so clones, nearly 85% of them seen once, and the ten largest clones take approximately 5.7%. The CDR3 covers 18 residues. Germline CDR1 and CDR2: SGHTA and FQGNSA. V was pared by 1 base and J by 1 base, with 10 bases of the junction left unmatched. Sequencing used peripheral blood. This TCR derives from a human donor in a cohort sampled during active COVID-19. The V gene is TRBV7-2, the J gene TRBJ2-7, with 10 bases matching TRBD2. The chain's CDR3 is CASSLVGASGSLSYEQYF. CDR3 nucleotide sequence: TGTGCCAGCAGCTTAGTAGGGGCTAGCGGGAGTTTATCCTACGAGCAGTACTTC.